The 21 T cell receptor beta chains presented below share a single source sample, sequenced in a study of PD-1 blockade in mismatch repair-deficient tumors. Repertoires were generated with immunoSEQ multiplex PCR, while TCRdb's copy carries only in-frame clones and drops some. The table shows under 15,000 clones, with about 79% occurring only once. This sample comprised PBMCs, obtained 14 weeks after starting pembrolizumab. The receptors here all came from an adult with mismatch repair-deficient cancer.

The CDR3, as DNA: TGTGCCAGCAGTCGGGGGACAGGCGCTAGACTGTTTTTT. Translating gives CASSRGTGARLFF. V is TRBV2 and J is TRBJ1-4, with 8 bases lining up with TRBD1. There are 13 residues in the CDR3. The V gene's germline CDR1 is SNHLY and CDR2 FYNNEI. Losses at the gene ends were 5 bases for V and 13 bases for J; bases not matched to a gene: 9.

The CDR3 loop reads CASSLGSGRGANEQFF. The CDR3 nucleotides are TGTGCCAGCAGCTTAGGTAGCGGGAGGGGGGCCAATGAGCAGTTCTTC. The chain carries TRBV11-3 and TRBJ2-1, with TRBD2 identical over 11 bases. The ends lost 1 base at V and 6 bases at J; junction bases unmatched: 5. The CDR3 is 16 residues long. Germline V gene lookup returns CDR1 SGHNT and CDR2 YENEEA.

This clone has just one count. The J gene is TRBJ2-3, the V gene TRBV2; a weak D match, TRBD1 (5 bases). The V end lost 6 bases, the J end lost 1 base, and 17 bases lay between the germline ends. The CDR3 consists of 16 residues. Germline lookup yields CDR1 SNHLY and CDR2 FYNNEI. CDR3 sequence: CASSGRLGARTDTQYF. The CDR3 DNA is TGTGCCAGCAGCGGCAGGCTAGGGGCCCGCACAGATACGCAGTATTTT. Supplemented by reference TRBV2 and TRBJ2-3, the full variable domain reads EPEVTQTPSHQVTQMGQEVILRCVPISNHLYFYWYRQILGQKVEFLVSFYNNEISEKSEIFDDQFSVERPDGSNFTLKIRSTKLEDSAMYFCASSGRLGARTDTQYFGPGTRLTVL.

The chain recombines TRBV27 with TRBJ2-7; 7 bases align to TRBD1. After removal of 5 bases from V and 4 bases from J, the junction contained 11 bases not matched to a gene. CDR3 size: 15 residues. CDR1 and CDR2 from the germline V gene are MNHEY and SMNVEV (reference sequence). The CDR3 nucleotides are TGTGCCAGCAGTCCGACCGGGACAGAGCGGTACGAGCAGTACTTC. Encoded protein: CASSPTGTERYEQYF.

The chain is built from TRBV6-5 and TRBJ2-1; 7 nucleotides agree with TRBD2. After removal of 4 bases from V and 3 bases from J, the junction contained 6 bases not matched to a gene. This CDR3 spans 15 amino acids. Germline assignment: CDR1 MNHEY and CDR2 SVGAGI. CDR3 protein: CASSSPGTNYNEQFF. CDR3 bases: TGTGCCAGCAGTTCTCCCGGGACTAACTACAATGAGCAGTTCTTC.

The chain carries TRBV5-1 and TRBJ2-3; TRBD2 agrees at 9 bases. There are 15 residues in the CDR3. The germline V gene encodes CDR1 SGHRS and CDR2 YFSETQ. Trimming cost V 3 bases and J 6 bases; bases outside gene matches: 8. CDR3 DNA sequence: TGCGCCAGCAGCTCTGGTAGCGGGAGTGGCGATACGCAGTATTTT. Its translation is CASSSGSGSGDTQYF.

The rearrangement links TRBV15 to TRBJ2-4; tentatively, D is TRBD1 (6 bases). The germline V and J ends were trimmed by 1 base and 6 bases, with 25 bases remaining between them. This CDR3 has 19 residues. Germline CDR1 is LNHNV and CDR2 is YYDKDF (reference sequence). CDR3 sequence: CATSRAIRVWGLGGNIQYF. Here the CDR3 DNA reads TGTGCCACCAGCAGAGCCATCCGGGTCTGGGGCCTAGGGGGAAACATTCAGTACTTC.

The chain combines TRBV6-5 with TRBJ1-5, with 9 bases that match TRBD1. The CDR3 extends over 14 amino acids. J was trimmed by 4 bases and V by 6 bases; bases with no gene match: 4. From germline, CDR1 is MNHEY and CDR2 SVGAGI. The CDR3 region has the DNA TGTGCCAGCAGGGCCGGGACAGGGAATCAGCCCCAGCATTTT. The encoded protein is CASRAGTGNQPQHF.

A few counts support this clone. DNA of the CDR3: TGTGCCAGTAGGAGACAGGGGTATAGCAATCAGCCCCAGCATTTT. Its translation is CASRRQGYSNQPQHF. The chain carries TRBV19 and TRBJ1-5; 8 positions agree with TRBD1. CDR3 length: 15 residues. The V and J ends lost 6 bases and 0 bases, in that order; junction bases with no gene match: 4. Looked up from germline, CDR1 is LNHDA and CDR2 is SQIVND (reference sequence).

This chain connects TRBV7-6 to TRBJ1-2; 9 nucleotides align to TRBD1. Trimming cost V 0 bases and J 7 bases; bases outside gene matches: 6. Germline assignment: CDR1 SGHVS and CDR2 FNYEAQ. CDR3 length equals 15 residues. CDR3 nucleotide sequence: TGTGCCAGCAGCTTAGCCGGGACAGGGTTGGGTGGCTACACCTTC. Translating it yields CASSLAGTGLGGYTF.

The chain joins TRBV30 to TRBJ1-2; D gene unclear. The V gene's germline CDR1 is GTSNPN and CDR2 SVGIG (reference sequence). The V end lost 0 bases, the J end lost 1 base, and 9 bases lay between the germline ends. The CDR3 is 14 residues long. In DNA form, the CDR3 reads TGTGCCTGGAGTGTCCAAAGCCTTAACTATGGCTACACCTTC. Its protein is CAWSVQSLNYGYTF.

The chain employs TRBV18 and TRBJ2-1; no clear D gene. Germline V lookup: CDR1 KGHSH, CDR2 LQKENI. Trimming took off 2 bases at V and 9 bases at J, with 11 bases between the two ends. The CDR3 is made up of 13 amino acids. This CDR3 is CASSPIVLIEQFF. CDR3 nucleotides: TGTGCCAGCTCACCAATAGTACTTATTGAGCAGTTCTTC.

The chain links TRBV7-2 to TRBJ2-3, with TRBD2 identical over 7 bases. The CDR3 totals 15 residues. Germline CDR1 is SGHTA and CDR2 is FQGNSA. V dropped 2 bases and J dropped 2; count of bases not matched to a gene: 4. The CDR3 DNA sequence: TGTGCCAGCAGCTTAATAGCGGGTATCACAGATACGCAGTATTTT. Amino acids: CASSLIAGITDTQYF.

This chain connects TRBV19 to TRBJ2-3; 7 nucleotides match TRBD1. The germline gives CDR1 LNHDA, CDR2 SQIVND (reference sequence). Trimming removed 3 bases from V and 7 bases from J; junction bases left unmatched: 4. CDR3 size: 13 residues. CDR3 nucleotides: TGTGCCAGTAGTATGATGGGACAGAATACGCAGTATTTT. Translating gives CASSMMGQNTQYF.

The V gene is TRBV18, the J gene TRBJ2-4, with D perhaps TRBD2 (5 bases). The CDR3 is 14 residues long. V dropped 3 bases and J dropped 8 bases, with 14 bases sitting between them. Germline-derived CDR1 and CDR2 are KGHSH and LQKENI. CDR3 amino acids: CASSPEVGNDIQYF. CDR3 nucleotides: TGTGCCAGCTCACCGGAGGTGGGGAATGACATTCAGTACTTC.

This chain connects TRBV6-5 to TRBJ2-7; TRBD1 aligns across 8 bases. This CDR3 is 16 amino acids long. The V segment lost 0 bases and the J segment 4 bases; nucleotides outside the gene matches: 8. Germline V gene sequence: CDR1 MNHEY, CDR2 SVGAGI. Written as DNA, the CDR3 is TGTGCCAGCAGTTACTCGACAGGGGAATTTGAGTACGAGCAGTACTTC. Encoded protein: CASSYSTGEFEYEQYF.

In nucleotides, the CDR3 is TGTGCCAGCAGCCCCAATGCGGGGGTACGGACCGGGGAGCTGTTTTTT. It encodes CASSPNAGVRTGELFF. The chain carries TRBV14 and TRBJ2-2, with TRBD2 matching 7 bases. This CDR3 is 16 amino acids long. Germline assignment: CDR1 SGHDN and CDR2 FVKESK. V shed 4 bases, J shed 5 bases, and the junction held 10 bases outside the gene matches.

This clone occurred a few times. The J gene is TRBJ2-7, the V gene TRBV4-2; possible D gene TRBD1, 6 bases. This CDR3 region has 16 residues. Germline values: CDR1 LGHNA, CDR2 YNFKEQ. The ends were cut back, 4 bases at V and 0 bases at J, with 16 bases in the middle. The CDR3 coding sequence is TGTGCCAGCAGCCCTGCCCCCAGGGGACGCTCCTACGAGCAGTACTTC. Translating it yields CASSPAPRGRSYEQYF.

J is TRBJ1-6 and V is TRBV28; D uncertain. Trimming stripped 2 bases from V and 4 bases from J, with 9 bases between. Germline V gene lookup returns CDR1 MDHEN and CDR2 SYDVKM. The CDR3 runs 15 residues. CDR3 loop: CASSLGQSYNSPLHF. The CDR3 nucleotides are TGTGCCAGCAGTTTAGGGCAGTCATATAATTCACCCCTCCACTTT.

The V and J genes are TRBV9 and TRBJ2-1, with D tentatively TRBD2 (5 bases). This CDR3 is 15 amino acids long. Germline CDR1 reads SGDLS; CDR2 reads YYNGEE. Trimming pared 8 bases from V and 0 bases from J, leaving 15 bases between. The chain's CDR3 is CASSAGGRSYNEQFF. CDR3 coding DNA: TGTGCCAGTTCTGCGGGTGGACGCTCCTACAATGAGCAGTTCTTC.

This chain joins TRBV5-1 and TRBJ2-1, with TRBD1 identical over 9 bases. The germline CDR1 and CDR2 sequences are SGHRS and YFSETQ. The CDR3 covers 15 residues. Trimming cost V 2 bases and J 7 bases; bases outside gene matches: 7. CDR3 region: CASSFGQGRTNEQFF. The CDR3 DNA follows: TGCGCCAGCAGCTTCGGACAGGGGAGAACGAATGAGCAGTTCTTC.